This T cell receptor (beta chain) is drawn from a study of blood T cell repertoires in COVID-19 (dated by TCRdb to 2018 to 2021). In terms of the full investigation: Collaborator samples came from the United States, Italy and Spain and covered acute and convalescent phases of COVID-19. The samples were drawn from the first 160 participants of the ongoing ImmuneRACE study and from 1,254 subjects provided by 6 global collaborators. Deeply sampled blood TCRbeta repertoires from subjects exposed to, actively infected with, or recovered from COVID-19 were included in the dataset. A freely available public database, intended as a resource for researchers studying the immune response to SARS-CoV-2, is where the repertoires were released. Where HLA class I and class II types were available, the types were taken from metadata supplied by the sample provider, not from assay-based typing. The prospective study material was composed of cDNA or gDNA derived from T cells, B-cell-depleted T cells, or PBMCs. Sample metadata almost always included a de-identified subject ID, COVID-19 status, age in years and sex.

Samples from volunteer blood donors who had recovered from COVID-19 were contributed by a second Seattle source. Each collaborating institution followed its own protocols to collect whole blood in K2EDTA tubes. For TCRbeta analysis, collaborator samples were shipped as frozen whole blood, as isolated PBMCs, or as DNA extracted from either sample type. The paper's findings and limits, for the study overall: How much clinical and demographic metadata was included differed by source and by participant, and the metadata was provided uncurated.

Inclusive of the bounding cysteine and phenylalanine, the CDR3 is 18 residues long. Only the CDR3 part of the read is kept: 54 bases, read in frame from the first base. CDR1 PRHDT and CDR2 FYEKMQ were looked up in the germline V gene (reference sequence). V and J are trimmed by 2 bases and 2 bases, and the gene matches miss 10 bases of the junction. To note about this clone: The antigen it recognizes is unknown. No qualities accompany the bases; no much larger clone lies one base away.

TCRbeta CDR3 regions were amplified from genomic DNA by means of the immunoSEQ Assay, a bias-controlled multiplex PCR. In the source study's methods: The number of nucleated cells in each sample was estimated from the amplification of reference gene primers within the assay. To quantify the absolute abundance of each unique TCRbeta CDR3 rearrangement, sequence reads were collapsed and filtered. For each sample, productive Simpson clonality was calculated as the square root of Simpson's diversity index over productive rearrangements. The immuneACCESS repertoire file appears here via TCRdb, limited to in-frame rearrangements. These files lack a portion of the clones; in checked studies, under half of the deficit traces to unresolved V genes, and the cause of the others is not known. V and J calls and clone size are those listed in that table; D and trimming were worked out from the DNA. Within this sample are some 250,000 clones, with roughly 91% of them counted one time only. The top ten clonotypes cover 0.99% of the sample.

This TCR derives from a woman between 40 and 50 years old who had recovered from COVID-19. The sequence links TRBV13 to TRBJ2-2; 8 nucleotides in the junction match TRBD2. The sample taken for sequencing was peripheral blood. The DNA sequence is as follows: TGTGCCAGCAGCTTACGGCCCGGGGGGGGGCTAAACACCGGGGAGCTGTTTTTT. Translated, this gives CASSLRPGGGLNTGELFF.